This TCR beta chain stems from a study of cytomegalovirus exposure and HLA in healthy donors. The study, taken as a whole, reports: Common viral pathogens (according to a later analysis) appeared linked to several of the most significant clusters.

V gave up 8 bases and J gave up 0 bases, with 11 bases separating them. Germline loops: CDR1 SNHLY, CDR2 FYNNEI. The CDR3 consists of 13 residues. The PCR had 60 Vbeta and 13 Jbeta primers. Clones were sequenced by immunoSEQ multiplex PCR, and TCRdb holds only the in-frame ones, with some missing. This table has 150,000 to 200,000 clones, roughly 85% appearing once. This clone was seen only once. Its target is unknown. V is TRBV2 and J is TRBJ2-7; D might be TRBD1 (6 bases). Specimen: PBMCs. This clonotype was obtained from a man aged 18-30 years in good health and CMV-seropositive. The CDR3 DNA follows: TGTGCCAGCTGGAGACAGGACTCCTACGAGCAGTACTTC. It translates to CASWRQDSYEQYF.